A single sample is the source of the 20 T cell receptor beta chains below, sequenced in a study of shared clonotypes between healthy human individuals. The repertoire was sequenced with immunoSEQ multiplex PCR; TCRdb's copy has only in-frame clones and lacks some. The repertoire consists of more than 2 million clones, with 93% occurring once and the leading ten covering around 1.7%. Terminally differentiated effector memory CD45RA+ cells were excluded from the naive CD8 cells, which were CD45RO-negative and positively selected for CCR7. Sequencing was performed on naive CD8+ T cells from PBMCs. These receptors originate from a man aged 18 to 29 in good health. Some clones in this sample may be carry-over from other donors' samples.

The CDR3 region is CASSPPKLAGESADTQYF. In DNA, the CDR3 is TGTGCCAGCTCACCACCGAAGCTAGCGGGAGAGTCAGCAGATACGCAGTATTTT. The genes are TRBV18 and TRBJ2-3; 10 nucleotides match TRBD2. The CDR3 totals 18 residues. Germline-derived CDR1 and CDR2 are KGHSH and LQKENI. With 0 bases clipped from V and 4 bases from J, the junction kept 10 bases outside the gene matches.

This chain uses TRBV7-9 with TRBJ1-1; D not certain. From germline, CDR1 is SEHNR and CDR2 FQNEAQ (reference sequence). The CDR3 runs 15 residues. Trimming cost V 5 bases and J 1 base, with 14 bases left between them. The CDR3 nucleotides read TGTGCCAGCAGCGCCCTGACTTCAAGGAACACTGAAGCTTTCTTT. Protein product: CASSALTSRNTEAFF.

The genes are TRBV4-1 and TRBJ1-1; perhaps TRBD1 as D (6 bases). Trimming removed 1 base from V and 10 bases from J, with 16 bases in between. The germline CDR1 and CDR2 sequences are MGHRA and YSYEKL. The CDR3 consists of 14 residues. The DNA of the CDR3 is TGCGCCAGCAGCCAAGGACGCGGTAGGGGGTCAGCTTTCTTT. This codes for CASSQGRGRGSAFF.

This chain links TRBV14 with TRBJ2-3, with 10 positions matching TRBD2. The length of the CDR3 is 17 residues. Trimming took 0 bases from V and 2 from J; bases not matched to a gene: 5. Germline CDR1 reads SGHDN; CDR2 reads FVKESK. The CDR3 loop reads CASSQDYGLAATDTQYF. The CDR3 DNA reads as TGTGCCAGCAGCCAAGATTACGGACTAGCGGCCACAGATACGCAGTATTTT.

V usage is TRBV4-1 and J usage is TRBJ2-2, with 8 nucleotides matching TRBD2. With 4 bases clipped from V and 5 bases from J, the junction kept 9 bases outside the gene matches. This CDR3 has 16 amino acids. Germline V lookup: CDR1 MGHRA, CDR2 YSYEKL. For the CDR3, the DNA is TGCGCCAGCAGCCCCCCGGGAGGGGAAGGGACCGGGGAGCTGTTTTTT. Residues: CASSPPGGEGTGELFF.

This sequence joins TRBV6-5 and TRBJ2-6; no clear D gene. Germline CDR1 is MNHEY and CDR2 is SVGAGI. Trimming took 4 bases from V and 4 from J, leaving 5 bases between them. This CDR3 spans 13 amino acids. DNA for the CDR3: TGTGCCAGCAGTTCTTACGGGGCCAACGTCCTGACTTTC. This gives the protein CASSSYGANVLTF.

The chain couples TRBV29-1 to TRBJ1-2; a possible D gene is TRBD1 (5 bases). Germline loops: CDR1 SQVTM, CDR2 ANQGSEA. Trimming removed 7 bases at V and 7 bases at J, with 16 bases between. This CDR3 is 12 amino acids long. In DNA form, the CDR3 reads TGCAGCGCCCCTGGGGGGAGGGGTGGCTACACCTTC. This encodes CSAPGGRGGYTF.

J is TRBJ2-7 and V is TRBV29-1; no firm D call. Deletions cut 7 bases from V and 2 bases from J, with 12 bases between. The length of the CDR3 is 12 residues. Germline V gives CDR1 SQVTM, CDR2 ANQGSEA. The CDR3 sequence is CSGTIGPYEQYF. CDR3 DNA: TGCAGCGGGACCATCGGCCCCTACGAGCAGTACTTC.

The chain combines TRBV9 with TRBJ1-1, with D possibly matching TRBD1 (5 bases). V was shortened by 3 bases and J by 1 base, with 13 bases between the two germline ends. CDR1 SGDLS and CDR2 YYNGEE come from the germline V gene. This CDR3 is 15 amino acids long. The CDR3 loop is CASSGAGTANTEAFF. The CDR3 DNA reads TGTGCCAGCAGCGGTGCCGGGACGGCGAACACTGAAGCTTTCTTT.

CDR3 amino acids: CSVLLGADYEQYF. The DNA for the CDR3 is TGCAGCGTTCTCCTGGGAGCAGACTACGAGCAGTACTTC. This chain uses TRBV29-1 with TRBJ2-7, with D possibly matching TRBD2 (5 bases). The V and J ends lost 5 bases and 3 bases respectively, with 14 bases between them. The germline CDR1 and CDR2 sequences are SQVTM and ANQGSEA. CDR3 length: 13 amino acids.

The V call is TRBV9, the J call TRBJ2-5; D gene unclear. The V gene's germline CDR1 is SGDLS and CDR2 YYNGEE. The V end was cut by 4 bases, the J end by 2 bases, with 15 bases between. The CDR3 consists of 15 residues. CDR3 protein: CASSLKQTLQETQYF. In DNA form, the CDR3 reads TGTGCCAGCAGCCTCAAACAAACCCTTCAAGAGACCCAGTACTTC.

This chain joins TRBV5-6 and TRBJ2-7; 7 positions match TRBD2. CDR1 and CDR2 (germline): SGHDT, YYEEEE. The CDR3 has 18 amino acids. V lost 4 bases to trimming and J lost 3 bases; unmatched junction nucleotides: 19. The CDR3 nucleotides read TGTGCCAGCAGCCACCCCCCAGGCCGCGGCGGGAGCAACTACGAGCAGTACTTC. It is translated as CASSHPPGRGGSNYEQYF.

The chain has TRBV4-1 and TRBJ2-1; no definite D call. Trimming took 5 bases from V and 2 from J, leaving 16 bases between them. CDR1 is MGHRA, CDR2 YSYEKL, per germline. The CDR3 has 16 residues. The CDR3 nucleotides read TGCGCCAGCAGCTGGGGATGGCCCGAGACCTACAATGAGCAGTTCTTC. Amino acid sequence: CASSWGWPETYNEQFF.

This chain links TRBV5-4 with TRBJ2-7; D is possibly TRBD2 (5 bases). V gave up 4 bases and J gave up 6 bases, with 17 bases separating them. CDR1 and CDR2 (germline): SGHNT, YYREEE (reference sequence). The CDR3 consists of 14 residues. CDR3 DNA: TGTGCCAGCAGCCCCCTTGATGGGAGTGGCGAGCAGTACTTC. This gives the protein CASSPLDGSGEQYF.

The rearrangement joins TRBV5-1 to TRBJ2-5, with 10 bases fitting TRBD2. The CDR3 runs to 17 residues. The ends lost 4 bases at V and 3 bases at J; junction bases unmatched: 12. Germline V gene lookup returns CDR1 SGHRS and CDR2 YFSETQ. The CDR3 DNA sequence: TGCGCCAGCAGCCCCTGGGCTAGCGGGAGAACGGAAGAGACCCAGTACTTC. The encoded protein is CASSPWASGRTEETQYF.

For the CDR3, the DNA is TGTGCCACCAGCAAGGACAGGGCGACCAAAAACATTCAGTACTTC. Protein sequence: CATSKDRATKNIQYF. The V and J genes are TRBV15 and TRBJ2-4, with 8 nucleotides matching TRBD1. The ends lost 4 bases at V and 2 bases at J; junction bases unmatched: 4. Germline lookup yields CDR1 LNHNV and CDR2 YYDKDF (reference sequence). The CDR3 is 15 amino acids. Filled out from reference TRBV15 and TRBJ2-4, the complete variable domain reads DAMVIQNPRYQVTQFGKPVTLSCSQTLNHNVMYWYQQKSSQAPKLLFHYYDKDFNNEADTPDNFQSRRPNTSFCFLDIRSPGLGDTAMYLCATSKDRATKNIQYFGAGTRLSVL.

This sequence joins TRBV7-9 and TRBJ2-1; TRBD2 agrees at 8 bases. The junction had 15 bases not matched to a gene; V was cut back by 5 bases and J by 9 bases. From germline, CDR1 is SEHNR and CDR2 FQNEAQ (reference sequence). This CDR3 comprises 16 residues. CDR3 DNA: TGTGCCAGCAGCCCCAGTCCCAGCGGGAGATCGGGTGAGCAGTTCTTC. Translated: CASSPSPSGRSGEQFF.

The J gene is TRBJ2-7, the V gene TRBV14; 10 bases are a match to TRBD2. This CDR3 region has 17 residues. V lost 1 base, J lost 3 bases, and 9 bases stayed unmatched. Per the germline V gene, CDR1 is SGHDN and CDR2 is FVKESK. The CDR3 nucleotides read TGTGCCAGCAGCCAAGGTCCGCTAGCGGGGGTCTTCTACGAGCAGTACTTC. The encoded protein is CASSQGPLAGVFYEQYF.

CDR3 protein: CASSDHLAYLHNEQFF. The CDR3 DNA follows: TGTGCCAGCAGCGATCACCTAGCGTATTTACACAATGAGCAGTTCTTC. This rearrangement joins TRBV7-2 to TRBJ2-1, with D maybe TRBD2 (6 bases). The length of the CDR3 is 16 residues. V was shortened by 5 bases and J by 5 bases, with 19 bases between the two germline ends. Germline V CDR1 and CDR2: SGHTA, FQGNSA.

CDR3 sequence (DNA): TGTGCCAGCAGCCTTCCCCACGAGGGGAACGACTACGAGCAGTACTTC. It encodes CASSLPHEGNDYEQYF. The chain links TRBV28 to TRBJ2-7; tentatively, D is TRBD1 or TRBD2 (5 bases each). The CDR3 is 16 residues long. Germline lookup yields CDR1 MDHEN and CDR2 SYDVKM. The V end lost 6 bases, the J end lost 3 bases, and 21 bases lay between the germline ends.